This entry describes one T cell receptor beta chain. Its antigen is still unknown. These data are taken from a study of cytomegalovirus exposure and HLA in healthy donors. PCR involved 60 Vbeta and 13 Jbeta primers. The protocol was immunoSEQ multiplex PCR, while the TCRdb copy is restricted to in-frame clones and leaves out a portion. The sample lists about 140,000 clones; just under 80% were seen once. Germline V lookup: CDR1 MGHDK, CDR2 SYGVNS. The J segment lost 1 base and the V segment lost 6 bases, leaving 0 bases of the junction unmatched. There are 13 residues in the CDR3. Findings and limits, study-wide: The authors later found TCR association rates varying by HLA locus, with DRB1 most and HLA-C fewest. Confirmation in vitro established that three CMV-associated chains were specific for CMV antigens. As immune exposure information, only CMV serostatus was available. Earlier analysis looked at TCR beta V segments, and most were productive about 87% or about 30% of the time.

The origin of this receptor is a young man in good health and CMV-seronegative. The sample was PBMCs. J is TRBJ1-1 and V is TRBV25-1, with 9 bases that match TRBD1. Written as DNA, the CDR3 is TGTGCCAGCAGGGGACAGGGGAACACTGAAGCTTTCTTT. Translated, it gives CASRGQGNTEAFF. Based on the CDR3 plus reference TRBV25-1 and TRBJ1-1, the full variable domain is EADIYQTPRYLVIGTGKKITLECSQTMGHDKMYWYQQDPGMELHLIHYSYGVNSTEKGDLSSESTVSRIRTEHFPLTLESARPSHTSQYLCASRGQGNTEAFFGQGTRLTVV.